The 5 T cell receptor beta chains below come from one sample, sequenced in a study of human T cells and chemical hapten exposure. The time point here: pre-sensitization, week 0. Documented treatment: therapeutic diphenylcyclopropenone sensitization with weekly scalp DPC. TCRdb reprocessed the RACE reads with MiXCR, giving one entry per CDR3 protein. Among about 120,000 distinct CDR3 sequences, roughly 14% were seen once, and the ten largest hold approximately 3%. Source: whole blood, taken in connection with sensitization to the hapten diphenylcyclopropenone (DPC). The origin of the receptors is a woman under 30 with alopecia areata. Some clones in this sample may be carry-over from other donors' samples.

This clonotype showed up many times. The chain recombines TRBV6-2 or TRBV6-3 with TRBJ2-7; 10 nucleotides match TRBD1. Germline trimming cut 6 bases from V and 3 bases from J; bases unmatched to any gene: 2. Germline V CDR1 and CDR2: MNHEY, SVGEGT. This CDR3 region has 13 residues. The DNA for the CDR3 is TGTGCCAGCAGCCGGGACAGGGGCTACGAGCAGTACTTC. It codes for CASSRDRGYEQYF.

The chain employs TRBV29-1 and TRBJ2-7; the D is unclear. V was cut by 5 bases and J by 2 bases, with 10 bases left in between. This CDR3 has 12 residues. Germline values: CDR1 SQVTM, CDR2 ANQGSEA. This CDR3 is CSVSIGTYEQYF. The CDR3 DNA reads TGCAGCGTTAGTATAGGGACCTACGAGCAGTACTTC.

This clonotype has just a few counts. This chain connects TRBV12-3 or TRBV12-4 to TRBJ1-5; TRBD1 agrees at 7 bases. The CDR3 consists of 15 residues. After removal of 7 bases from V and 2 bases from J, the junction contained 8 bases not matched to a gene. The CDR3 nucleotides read TGTGCCAGCACCTTTAACACAGGGGGCAATCAGCCCCAGCATTTT. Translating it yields CASTFNTGGNQPQHF.

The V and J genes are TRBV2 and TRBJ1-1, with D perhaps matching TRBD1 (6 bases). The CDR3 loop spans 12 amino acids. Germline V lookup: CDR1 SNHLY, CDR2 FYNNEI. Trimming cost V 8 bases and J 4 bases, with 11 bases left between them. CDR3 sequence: CASGQLITEAFF. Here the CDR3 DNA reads TGTGCCAGCGGACAGCTTATCACTGAAGCTTTCTTT.

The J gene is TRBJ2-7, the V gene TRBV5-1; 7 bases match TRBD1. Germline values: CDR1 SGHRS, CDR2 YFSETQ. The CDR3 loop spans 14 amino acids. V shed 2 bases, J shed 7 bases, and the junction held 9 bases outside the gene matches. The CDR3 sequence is CASSLTGALIEQYF. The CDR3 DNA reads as TGCGCCAGCAGCTTAACAGGGGCCTTAATAGAGCAGTACTTC.